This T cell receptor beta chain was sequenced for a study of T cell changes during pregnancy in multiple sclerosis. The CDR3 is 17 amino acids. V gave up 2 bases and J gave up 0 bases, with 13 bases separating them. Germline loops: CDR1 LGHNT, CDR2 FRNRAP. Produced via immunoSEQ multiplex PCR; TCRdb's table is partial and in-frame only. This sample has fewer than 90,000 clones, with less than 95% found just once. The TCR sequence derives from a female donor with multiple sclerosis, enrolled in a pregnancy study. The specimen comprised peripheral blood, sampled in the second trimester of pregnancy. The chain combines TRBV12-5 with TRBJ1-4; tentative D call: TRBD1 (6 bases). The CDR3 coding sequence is TGTGCTAGTGGTTTGAGTAAGGGGGGGACAACTAATGAAAAACTGTTTTTT. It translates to CASGLSKGGTTNEKLFF.